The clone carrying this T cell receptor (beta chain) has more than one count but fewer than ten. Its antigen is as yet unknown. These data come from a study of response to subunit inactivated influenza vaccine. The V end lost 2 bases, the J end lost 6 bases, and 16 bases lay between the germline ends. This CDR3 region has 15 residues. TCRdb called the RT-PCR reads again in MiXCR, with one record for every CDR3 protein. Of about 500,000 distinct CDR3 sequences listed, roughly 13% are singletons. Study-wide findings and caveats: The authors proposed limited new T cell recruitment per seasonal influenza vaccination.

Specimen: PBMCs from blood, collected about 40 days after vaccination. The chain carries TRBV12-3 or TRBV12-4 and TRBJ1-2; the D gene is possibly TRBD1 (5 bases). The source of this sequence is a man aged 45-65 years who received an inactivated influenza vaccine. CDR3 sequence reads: CASSLTPGTYDGYTF. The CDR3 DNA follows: TGTGCCAGCAGTTTAACCCCCGGGACTTATGATGGCTACACCTTC.